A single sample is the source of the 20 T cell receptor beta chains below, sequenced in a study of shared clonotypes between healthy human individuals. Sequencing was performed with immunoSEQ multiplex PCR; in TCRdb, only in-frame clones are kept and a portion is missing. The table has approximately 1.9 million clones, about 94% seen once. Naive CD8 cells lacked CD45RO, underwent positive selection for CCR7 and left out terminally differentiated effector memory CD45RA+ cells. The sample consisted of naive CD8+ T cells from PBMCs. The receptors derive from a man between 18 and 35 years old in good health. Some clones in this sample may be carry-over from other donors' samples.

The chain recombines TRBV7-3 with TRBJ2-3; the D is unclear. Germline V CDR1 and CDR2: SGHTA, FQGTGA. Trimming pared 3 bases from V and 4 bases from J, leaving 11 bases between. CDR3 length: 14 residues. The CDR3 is CASSFGSEADTQYF. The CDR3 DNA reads TGTGCCAGCAGCTTCGGCAGCGAAGCAGATACGCAGTATTTT.

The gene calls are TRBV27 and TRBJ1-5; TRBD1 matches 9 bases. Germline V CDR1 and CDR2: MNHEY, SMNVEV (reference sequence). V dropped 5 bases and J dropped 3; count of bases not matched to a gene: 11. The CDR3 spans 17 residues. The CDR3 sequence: CASSLGTGSGFNQPQHF. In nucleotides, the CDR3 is TGTGCCAGCAGTCTAGGGACAGGGTCTGGTTTCAATCAGCCCCAGCATTTT.

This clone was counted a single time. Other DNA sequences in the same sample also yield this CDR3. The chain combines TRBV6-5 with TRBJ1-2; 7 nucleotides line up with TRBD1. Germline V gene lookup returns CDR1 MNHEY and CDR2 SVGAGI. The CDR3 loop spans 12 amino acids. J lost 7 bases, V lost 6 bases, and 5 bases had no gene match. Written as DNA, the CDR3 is TGTGCCAGCAGCCTGACAGGGCTTGGCTACACCTTC. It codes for CASSLTGLGYTF.

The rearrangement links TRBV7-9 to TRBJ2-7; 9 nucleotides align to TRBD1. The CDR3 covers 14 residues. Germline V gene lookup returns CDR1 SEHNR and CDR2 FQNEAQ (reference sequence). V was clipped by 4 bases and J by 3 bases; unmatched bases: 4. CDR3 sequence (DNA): TGTGCCAGCAGCTGGGGACAGGGCGGCTACGAGCAGTACTTC. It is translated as CASSWGQGGYEQYF.

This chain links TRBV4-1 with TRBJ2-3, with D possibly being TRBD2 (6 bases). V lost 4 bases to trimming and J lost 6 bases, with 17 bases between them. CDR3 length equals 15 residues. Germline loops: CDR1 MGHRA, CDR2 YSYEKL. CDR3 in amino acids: CASSPRTIAADTQYF. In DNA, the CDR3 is TGCGCCAGCAGCCCCCGGACTATCGCAGCCGATACGCAGTATTTT.

The CDR3 nucleotides are TGTGCCAGCAGCCCTGGGGATAGCGGGAGGCCCTACACAGATACGCAGTATTTT. Translation gives CASSPGDSGRPYTDTQYF. The chain has TRBV28 and TRBJ2-3, with TRBD2 matching over 10 bases. This CDR3 has 18 amino acids. With V trimmed by 6 bases and J by 2 bases, 14 bases remained unmatched. Germline values: CDR1 MDHEN, CDR2 SYDVKM.

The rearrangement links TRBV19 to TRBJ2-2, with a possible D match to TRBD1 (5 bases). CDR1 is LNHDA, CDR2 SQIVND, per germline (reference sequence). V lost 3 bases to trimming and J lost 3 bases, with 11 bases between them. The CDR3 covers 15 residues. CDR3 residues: CASSISRDYTGELFF. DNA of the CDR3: TGTGCCAGTAGTATCAGCAGGGATTACACCGGGGAGCTGTTTTTT.

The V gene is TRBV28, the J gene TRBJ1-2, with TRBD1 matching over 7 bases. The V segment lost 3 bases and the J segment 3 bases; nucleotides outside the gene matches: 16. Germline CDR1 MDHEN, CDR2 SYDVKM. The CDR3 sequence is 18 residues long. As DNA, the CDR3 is TGTGCCAGCAGTTTTTTCCGGGACAGCCTGAAAACCGACTATGGCTACACCTTC. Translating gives CASSFFRDSLKTDYGYTF.

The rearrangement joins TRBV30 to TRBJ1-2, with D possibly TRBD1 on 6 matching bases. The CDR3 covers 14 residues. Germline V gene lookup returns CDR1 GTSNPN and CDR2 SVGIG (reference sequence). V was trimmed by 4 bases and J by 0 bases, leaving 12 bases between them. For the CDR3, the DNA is TGTGCCTGGATGTTCAGGGGAGCTAACTATGGCTACACCTTC. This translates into CAWMFRGANYGYTF.

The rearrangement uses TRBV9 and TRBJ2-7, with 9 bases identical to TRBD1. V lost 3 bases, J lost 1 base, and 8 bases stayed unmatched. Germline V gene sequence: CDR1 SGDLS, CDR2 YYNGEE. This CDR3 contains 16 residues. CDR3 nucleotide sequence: TGTGCCAGCAGCGCGGACTCGGGACAGGGATCCTACGAGCAGTACTTC. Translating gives CASSADSGQGSYEQYF.

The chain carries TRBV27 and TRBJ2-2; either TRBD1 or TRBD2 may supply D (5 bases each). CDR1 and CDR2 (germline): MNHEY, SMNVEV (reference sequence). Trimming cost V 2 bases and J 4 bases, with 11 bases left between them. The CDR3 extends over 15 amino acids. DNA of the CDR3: TGTGCCAGCAGTTTAGTCAGGGCGGGCACCGGGGAGCTGTTTTTT. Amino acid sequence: CASSLVRAGTGELFF.

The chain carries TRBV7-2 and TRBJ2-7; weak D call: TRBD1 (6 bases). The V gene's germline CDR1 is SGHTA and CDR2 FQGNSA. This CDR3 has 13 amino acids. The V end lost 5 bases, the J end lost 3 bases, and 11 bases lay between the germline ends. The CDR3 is CASSVYRDYEQYF. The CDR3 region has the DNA TGTGCCAGCAGCGTATACAGGGACTACGAGCAGTACTTC.

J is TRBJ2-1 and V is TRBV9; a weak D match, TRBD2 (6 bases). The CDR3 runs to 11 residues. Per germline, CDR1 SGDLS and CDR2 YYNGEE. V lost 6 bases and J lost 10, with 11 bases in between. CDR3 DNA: TGTGCCAGCAATAGCGGAGTAGAGCAGTTCTTC. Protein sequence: CASNSGVEQFF.

CDR3 region: CASSARGTGGDQYF. The CDR3 region has the DNA TGTGCCAGCAGCGCCCGGGGGACAGGGGGAGACCAGTACTTC. This rearrangement joins TRBV7-9 to TRBJ2-5, with 11 bases matching TRBD1. V was pared by 5 bases and J by 10 bases, with 9 bases of the junction left unmatched. Germline loops: CDR1 SEHNR, CDR2 FQNEAQ (reference sequence). This CDR3 comprises 14 residues.

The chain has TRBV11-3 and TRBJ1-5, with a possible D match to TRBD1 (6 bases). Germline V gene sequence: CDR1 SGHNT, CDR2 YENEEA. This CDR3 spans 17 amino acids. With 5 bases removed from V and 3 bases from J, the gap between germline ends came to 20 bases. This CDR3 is CASSRRAGDPNNQPQHF. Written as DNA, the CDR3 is TGTGCCAGCAGCCGACGGGCAGGGGATCCTAACAATCAGCCCCAGCATTTT.

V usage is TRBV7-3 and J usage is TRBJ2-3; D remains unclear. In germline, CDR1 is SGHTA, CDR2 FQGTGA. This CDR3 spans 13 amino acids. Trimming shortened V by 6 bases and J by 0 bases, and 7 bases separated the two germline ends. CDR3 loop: CASSSHSTDTQYF. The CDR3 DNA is TGTGCCAGCAGTTCCCATAGCACAGATACGCAGTATTTT. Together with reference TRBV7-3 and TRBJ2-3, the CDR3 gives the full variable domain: GAGVSQTPSNKVTEKGKYVELRCDPISGHTALYWYRQSLGQGPEFLIYFQGTGAADDSGLPNDRFFAVRPEGSVSTLKIQRTERGDSAVYLCASSSHSTDTQYFGPGTRLTVL.

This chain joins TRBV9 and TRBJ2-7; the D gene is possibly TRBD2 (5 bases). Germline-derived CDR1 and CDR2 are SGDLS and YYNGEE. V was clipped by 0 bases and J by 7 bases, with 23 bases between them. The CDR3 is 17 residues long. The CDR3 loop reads CASSVAWAISSGEEQYF. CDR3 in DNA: TGTGCCAGCAGCGTAGCGTGGGCCATATCCTCCGGGGAGGAGCAGTACTTC.

The CDR3 coding sequence is TGTGCCAGCAGCGAATGGCGGGATCCGGATACGCAGTATTTT. Protein product: CASSEWRDPDTQYF. The chain recombines TRBV9 with TRBJ2-3, with D possibly TRBD2 on 6 matching bases. Germline V gene lookup returns CDR1 SGDLS and CDR2 YYNGEE. CDR3 length: 14 amino acids. The V end lost 3 bases, the J end lost 6 bases, and 14 bases lay between the germline ends.

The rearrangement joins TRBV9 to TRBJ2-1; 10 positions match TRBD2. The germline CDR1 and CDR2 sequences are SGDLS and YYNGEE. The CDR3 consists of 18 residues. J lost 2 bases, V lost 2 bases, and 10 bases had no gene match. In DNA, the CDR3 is TGTGCCAGCAGCGTCGGAGGGGTGCTAGCGGGAGCCTACAATGAGCAGTTCTTC. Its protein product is CASSVGGVLAGAYNEQFF.

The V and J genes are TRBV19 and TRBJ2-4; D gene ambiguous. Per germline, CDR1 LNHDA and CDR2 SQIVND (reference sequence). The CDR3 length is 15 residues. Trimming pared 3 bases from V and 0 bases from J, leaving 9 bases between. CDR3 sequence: CASSIVGIAKNIQYF. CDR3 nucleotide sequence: TGTGCCAGTAGTATCGTGGGAATAGCCAAAAACATTCAGTACTTC. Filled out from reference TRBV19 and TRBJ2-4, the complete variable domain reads DGGITQSPKYLFRKEGQNVTLSCEQNLNHDAMYWYRQDPGQGLRLIYYSQIVNDFQKGDIAEGYSVSREKKESFPLTVTSAQKNPTAFYLCASSIVGIAKNIQYFGAGTRLSVL.